The 9 T cell receptor beta chains presented below share a single source sample, sequenced in a study of T cell clones after liver transplantation. Using immunoSEQ multiplex PCR, the repertoire was profiled, and TCRdb retains in-frame clones only, with some absent. The table shows 95,000 to 110,000 clones, with around 83% occurring only once. Here the sequenced sample was CD4+ T cells from blood, taken before liver transplant. These receptors were collected from a human donor who received a liver transplant.

The chain links TRBV6-1 to TRBJ2-1, with D perhaps matching TRBD2 (6 bases). V dropped 2 bases and J dropped 1 base, with 12 bases sitting between them. CDR3 size: 16 residues. Germline CDR1 reads MNHNS; CDR2 reads SASEGT. In DNA, the CDR3 is TGTGCCAGCAGTGAATCGCTAGCGTTATCCTACAATGAGCAGTTCTTC. The encoded protein is CASSESLALSYNEQFF.

The chain has TRBV11-1 and TRBJ1-1; D unresolved. Trimming shortened V by 5 bases and J by 2 bases, and 12 bases separated the two germline ends. This CDR3 contains 14 residues. Germline CDR1 and CDR2: SGHAT and FQDESV (reference sequence). CDR3 sequence (DNA): TGTGCCAGCAGCGTAAGACTGATCAACACTGAAGCTTTCTTT. It encodes CASSVRLINTEAFF. The entire variable domain, with the rest obtained from reference TRBV11-1 and TRBJ1-1, is as follows: EAEVAQSPRYKITEKSQAVAFWCDPISGHATLYWYRQILGQGPELLVQFQDESVVDDSQLPKDRFSAERLKGVDSTLKIQPAELGDSAMYLCASSVRLINTEAFFGQGTRLTVV.

The chain combines TRBV28 with TRBJ1-1; D perhaps matches TRBD1 (6 bases). The CDR3 has 16 amino acids. Germline V gene sequence: CDR1 MDHEN, CDR2 SYDVKM. V gave up 7 bases and J gave up 1 base, with 19 bases separating them. CDR3: CASKGGRLKGNTEAFF. The CDR3, as DNA: TGTGCCAGCAAAGGGGGTAGACTCAAGGGGAACACTGAAGCTTTCTTT.

V and J are TRBV14 and TRBJ2-7; TRBD1 is a possible D gene (6 bases). The length of the CDR3 is 15 residues. Germline lookup yields CDR1 SGHDN and CDR2 FVKESK. Trimming took off 4 bases at V and 7 bases at J, with 20 bases between the two ends. The CDR3 region has the DNA TGTGCCAGCAGCCGAGGATCAGGGGCCTTGGGGGAGCAGTACTTC. Amino acid sequence: CASSRGSGALGEQYF.

V usage is TRBV5-6 and J usage is TRBJ1-2, with D tentatively TRBD1 (5 bases). This CDR3 is 15 amino acids long. V shed 3 bases and J shed 6 bases, with 18 bases lying between them. Looked up from germline, CDR1 is SGHDT and CDR2 is YYEEEE. CDR3 loop: CASSSAGKSGNGYTF. Written as DNA, the CDR3 is TGTGCCAGCAGCTCGGCAGGGAAGTCGGGCAATGGCTACACCTTC.

This sequence joins TRBV7-2 and TRBJ1-1, with D unresolved. Per germline, CDR1 SGHTA and CDR2 FQGNSA. The CDR3 is 14 amino acids. Trimming shortened V by 1 base and J by 6 bases, and 12 bases separated the two germline ends. Written as DNA, the CDR3 is TGTGCCAGCAGCTTAGGGCTGGGTATGCCTGAAGCTTTCTTT. Encoded protein: CASSLGLGMPEAFF.

J is TRBJ2-7 and V is TRBV5-1; 12 bases are shared with TRBD2. Trimming took 1 base from V and 5 from J; bases not matched to a gene: 7. In germline, CDR1 is SGHRS, CDR2 YFSETQ. The CDR3 sequence is 16 residues long. This CDR3 reads CASSLSGLAGFNEQYF. The CDR3 bases are TGCGCCAGCAGCTTGTCGGGACTAGCGGGTTTCAACGAGCAGTACTTC.

V gene TRBV4-2 combines with J gene TRBJ2-5, with 7 bases that match TRBD2. From germline, CDR1 is LGHNA and CDR2 YNFKEQ. The CDR3 has 14 residues. V shed 2 bases, J shed 4 bases, and the junction held 4 bases outside the gene matches. The CDR3: CASSQSGGSETQYF. The CDR3 DNA sequence: TGTGCCAGCAGCCAATCGGGAGGCTCAGAGACCCAGTACTTC.

V gene TRBV6-5 combines with J gene TRBJ1-1; D is ambiguous. CDR1 is MNHEY, CDR2 SVGAGI, per germline. The CDR3 is 15 amino acids. Trimming left V 0 bases short and J 0 bases short, with 8 bases between. CDR3 protein: CASSYSPALNTEAFF. The CDR3 DNA is TGTGCCAGCAGTTACTCGCCAGCATTGAACACTGAAGCTTTCTTT.